One and the same sample provided the 11 T cell receptor beta chains below, sequenced in a study of response to subunit inactivated influenza vaccine. MiXCR, applied by TCRdb to the RT-PCR reads, yields one record per CDR3 protein. Found here are 500,000 to 700,000 distinct CDR3 sequences, under 30% of them singletons; the top ten hold 2.5% to 3%. These data are also associated with another study on T cells expressing NK-cell markers. From that study: The TCR beta cDNA came from 5'RACE template switching with UMIs.

Sequencing used CD4+ T cells sorted from PBMCs, obtained roughly 12 days after vaccination. The receptors come from a man in his fifties or sixties who received an inactivated influenza vaccine.

This chain joins TRBV5-1 and TRBJ2-3, with 10 bases fitting TRBD1. V lost 5 bases to trimming and J lost 2 bases; unmatched junction nucleotides: 5. CDR3 length: 15 residues. Germline-derived CDR1 and CDR2 are SGHRS and YFSETQ. The CDR3 region is CASRSDRGITDTQYF. CDR3 bases: TGCGCCAGCAGGTCGGACAGGGGGATCACAGATACGCAGTATTTT.

The rearrangement joins TRBV25-1 to TRBJ2-7; a weak D match, TRBD1 (6 bases). Germline V CDR1 and CDR2: MGHDK, SYGVNS. This CDR3 is 14 amino acids long. The V gene lost 0 bases and the J gene lost 0 bases, with 6 bases spanning the gap. This CDR3 is CASSEYRGSYEQYF. In nucleotides, the CDR3 is TGTGCCAGCAGTGAATACAGGGGCTCCTACGAGCAGTACTTC.

The chain joins TRBV2 to TRBJ2-5; maybe TRBD1 (5 bases). CDR3 length: 13 amino acids. V gave up 3 bases and J gave up 0 bases, with 5 bases separating them. Germline-derived CDR1 and CDR2 are SNHLY and FYNNEI. CDR3 coding DNA: TGTGCCAGCAGTGAGGACAACCAAGAGACCCAGTACTTC. Its protein product is CASSEDNQETQYF. Full variable domain (outside the CDR3, taken from reference TRBV2 and TRBJ2-5): EPEVTQTPSHQVTQMGQEVILRCVPISNHLYFYWYRQILGQKVEFLVSFYNNEISEKSEIFDDQFSVERPDGSNFTLKIRSTKLEDSAMYFCASSEDNQETQYFGPGTRLLVL.

This clonotype was recorded once. The V gene is TRBV5-1, the J gene TRBJ1-2; D ambiguous. The CDR3 spans 13 residues. V lost 3 bases, J lost 6 bases, and 12 bases lay in between. In germline, CDR1 is SGHRS, CDR2 YFSETQ. The CDR3 DNA reads as TGCGCCAGCAGCTCCGGAGGAGGCGATGGCTACACCTTC. This sequence encodes CASSSGGGDGYTF.

This chain connects TRBV2 to TRBJ2-1; tentatively, D is TRBD2 (5 bases). Germline V lookup: CDR1 SNHLY, CDR2 FYNNEI. V was pared by 0 bases and J by 4 bases, with 10 bases between. This CDR3 has 15 residues. The CDR3 DNA reads as TGTGCCAGCAGTGAAGCGCTGGCGGGTTACAATGAGCAGTTCTTC. The encoded protein is CASSEALAGYNEQFF.

The CDR3 DNA reads as TGTGCCAGCACGCGAACTGGGATGGGCGAGCAGTACTTC. Translating gives CASTRTGMGEQYF. V usage is TRBV2 and J usage is TRBJ2-7; no clear D. Trimming pared 7 bases from V and 6 bases from J, leaving 16 bases between. This CDR3 has 13 amino acids. The germline V gene encodes CDR1 SNHLY and CDR2 FYNNEI.

This clonotype was observed a handful of times. The J gene is TRBJ2-5, the V gene TRBV7-8, with 7 bases identical to TRBD1. The CDR3 sequence is 17 residues long. Germline CDR1 is SGHVS and CDR2 is FQNEAQ. V trimming: 5 bases; J trimming: 1 base; junction bases outside the gene matches: 13. The CDR3 nucleotides read TGTGCCAGCAGCCCCGATCTAGGAACAGGGGTCCAAGAGACCCAGTACTTC. Protein product: CASSPDLGTGVQETQYF.

The chain employs TRBV20-1 and TRBJ1-2; D uncertain. The CDR3 has 15 amino acids. Trimming cost V 3 bases and J 0 bases, with 14 bases left between them. The V gene's germline CDR1 is DFQATT and CDR2 SNEGSKA (reference sequence). The CDR3 sequence is CSARSSITTNYGYTF. In DNA form, the CDR3 reads TGCAGTGCTAGGTCGAGTATTACAACTAACTATGGCTACACCTTC.

This chain connects TRBV12-3 or TRBV12-4 to TRBJ1-5; D ambiguous. The CDR3 has 14 residues. Trimming cost V 8 bases and J 6 bases, with 17 bases left between them. CDR3 bases: TGTGCCAGCCGCGAGGGTGTCTTGGGTCAGCCCCAGCATTTT. It translates to CASREGVLGQPQHF.

V gene TRBV7-9 combines with J gene TRBJ2-3; possibly TRBD2 for D (5 bases). The germline gives CDR1 SEHNR, CDR2 FQNEAQ (reference sequence). CDR3 length equals 13 residues. Trimming stripped 5 bases from V and 1 base from J, with 7 bases between. The CDR3 region is CASSRSGTDTQYF. The CDR3 coding sequence is TGTGCCAGCAGCCGTAGCGGCACAGATACGCAGTATTTT.

This clonotype was seen many times. Mismatch with germline at one junction end may stem from a read error. The V call is TRBV7-2, the J call TRBJ2-3; the match to TRBD2 covers 11 bases. The CDR3 extends over 14 amino acids. Germline loops: CDR1 SGHTA, CDR2 FQGNSA. In DNA, the CDR3 is TGTGCCAGCAGCATAGCGGGAGGGCGGGATACGCAGTATTTT. This encodes CASSIAGGRDTQYF.